The 8 T cell receptor beta chains given below trace back to one sample, sequenced in a study of T cell responses to AZD1222 COVID-19 vaccine. Only in-frame clones appear in the TCRdb table, and some are missing; sequencing was by immunoSEQ multiplex PCR. The top ten hold 22% of the sample, which has 100,000 to 130,000 clones, about 93% seen once. This sample comprised peripheral blood, obtained on day 0 of AZD1222 vaccination. The receptors were sampled from an adult in good health.

The chain employs TRBV11-2 and TRBJ1-2; possibly TRBD1 for D (6 bases). Trimming took 6 bases from V and 6 from J, leaving 17 bases between them. The length of the CDR3 is 14 residues. The germline V gene encodes CDR1 SGHAT and CDR2 FQNNGV. CDR3 region: CASRSLLRGHGYTF. The CDR3 region has the DNA TGTGCCAGCAGAAGCTTGTTACGGGGGCATGGCTACACCTTC. The variable domain in full, with the rest retrieved from reference TRBV11-2 and TRBJ1-2, is EAGVAQSPRYKIIEKRQSVAFWCNPISGHATLYWYQQILGQGPKLLIQFQNNGVVDDSQLPKDRFSAERLKGVDSTLKIQPAKLEDSAVYLCASRSLLRGHGYTFGSGTRLTVV.

The chain recombines TRBV7-6 with TRBJ2-5; D may be TRBD1 (6 bases). The germline gives CDR1 SGHVS, CDR2 FNYEAQ. V was clipped by 0 bases and J by 2 bases, with 10 bases between them. This CDR3 contains 15 residues. CDR3 sequence: CASSLATGGQETQYF. CDR3 nucleotides: TGTGCCAGCAGCTTAGCGACAGGCGGTCAAGAGACCCAGTACTTC.

V and J are TRBV7-9 and TRBJ1-2; maybe TRBD1 (6 bases). The CDR3 has 17 residues. Germline assignment: CDR1 SEHNR and CDR2 FQNEAQ (reference sequence). Deletions cut 1 base from V and 4 bases from J, with 19 bases between. CDR3 protein: CASSLGPAGVRGYGYTF. Written as DNA, the CDR3 is TGTGCCAGCAGCTTAGGGCCCGCAGGGGTCCGTGGCTATGGCTACACCTTC.

This chain links TRBV5-6 with TRBJ1-5, with D perhaps matching TRBD1 (6 bases). V lost 4 bases, J lost 2 bases, and 16 bases lay in between. Germline assignment: CDR1 SGHDT and CDR2 YYEEEE. The CDR3 runs 16 residues. The CDR3, as DNA: TGTGCCAGCAGCCTGGGGAGGGGGGCTGGCAATCAGCCCCAGCATTTT. This sequence encodes CASSLGRGAGNQPQHF.

This clone has only one observation. The chain has TRBV12-2 and TRBJ2-1; TRBD2 is taken as the D call from the table, unchecked against the DNA. TRBV12-2 is a recognized pseudogene. The CDR3 runs to 15 residues. The CDR3 loop reads CASRGLAGGINEQFF. Here the CDR3 DNA reads TGTGCAAGTCGGGGACTAGCGGGGGGGATCAATGAGCAGTTCTTC.

V and J are TRBV5-1 and TRBJ2-5; D is perhaps TRBD1 or TRBD2 (5 bases each). Germline-derived CDR1 and CDR2 are SGHRS and YFSETQ. The CDR3 loop spans 13 amino acids. Between the trimmed V and J ends, which lost 6 bases and 5 bases, there was a span of 14 bases. The CDR3 loop is CASKQGDRETQYF. The CDR3 nucleotides read TGCGCCAGCAAGCAGGGAGATCGGGAGACCCAGTACTTC.

This clone was observed once. This sequence joins TRBV6-2 or TRBV6-3 and TRBJ2-7; 11 nucleotides line up with TRBD2. Trimming took 1 base from V and 4 from J; bases not matched to a gene: 9. Germline loops: CDR1 MNHEY, CDR2 SVGEGT. This CDR3 is 17 amino acids long. The CDR3 protein is CASSYYLAGGILYEQYF. CDR3 DNA sequence: TGTGCCAGCAGTTACTACCTAGCGGGGGGAATACTGTACGAGCAGTACTTC.

CDR3 amino acids: CASSLGLASGEQFF. The CDR3 DNA reads TGTGCCAGCAGCCTGGGACTAGCGAGCGGTGAGCAGTTCTTC. J is TRBJ2-1 and V is TRBV9, with TRBD2 identical over 10 bases. Germline assignment: CDR1 SGDLS and CDR2 YYNGEE. The CDR3 loop spans 14 amino acids. After removal of 4 bases from V and 9 bases from J, the junction contained 7 bases not matched to a gene.